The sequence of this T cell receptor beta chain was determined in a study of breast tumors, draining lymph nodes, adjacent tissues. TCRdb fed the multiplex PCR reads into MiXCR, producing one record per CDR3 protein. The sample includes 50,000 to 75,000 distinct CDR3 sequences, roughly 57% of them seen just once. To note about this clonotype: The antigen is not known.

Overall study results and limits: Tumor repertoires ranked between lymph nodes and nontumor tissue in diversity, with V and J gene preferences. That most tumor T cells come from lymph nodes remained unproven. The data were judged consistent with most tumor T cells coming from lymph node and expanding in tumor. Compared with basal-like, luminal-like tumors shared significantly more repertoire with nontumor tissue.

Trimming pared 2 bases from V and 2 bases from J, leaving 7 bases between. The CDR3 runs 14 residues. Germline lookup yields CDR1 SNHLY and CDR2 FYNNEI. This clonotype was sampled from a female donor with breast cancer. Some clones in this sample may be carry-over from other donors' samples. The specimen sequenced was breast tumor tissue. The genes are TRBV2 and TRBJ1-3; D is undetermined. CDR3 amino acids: CASSEWPPGNTIYF. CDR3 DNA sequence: TGTGCCAGCAGTGAATGGCCCCCTGGAAACACCATATATTTT.